This is a list of T cell receptor beta chains from one sample in a study of control samples from healthy donors and cancer patients. Here immunoSEQ multiplex PCR was the method, and the copy in TCRdb shows in-frame clones only, minus some. The sample has about 84,000 clones, roughly 91% seen once. Sequenced sample: blood. These receptor sequences come from a man aged 45-65 years in good health. Both conserved end residues are trimmed from each CDR3. The D gene is left open where the match is weak.

v_call	d_call	j_call	cdr3_aa
TRBV18	NA	TRBJ2-5	ASSPIHFIETQY
TRBV7-2	NA	TRBJ2-5	ASSSSWGLGETQY
TRBV2	NA	TRBJ1-5	ASGLGGNQPQH
TRBV19	NA	TRBJ1-3	ASSSVISGNTIY
TRBV10-1	NA	TRBJ2-4	ASSASKGGIQY
TRBV12-3/TRBV12-4	TRBD1	TRBJ1-1	ATTLRGLAEAF
TRBV19	NA	TRBJ2-5	ASSMGGNSYQETQY
TRBV30	TRBD1	TRBJ1-4	AWSVRTGEKLF
TRBV29-1	TRBD1	TRBJ1-4	SGRDRNEKLF
TRBV6-5	NA	TRBJ2-2	ASSRWAGELF
TRBV19	TRBD2	TRBJ2-1	ASKRYSSGAGGTYNEQF
TRBV7-2	NA	TRBJ1-2	ASSLEGDGYGYT
TRBV6-5	NA	TRBJ1-1	ASSYSAQGQGLEAF
TRBV6-5	NA	TRBJ1-6	ASSYQGNSPLH
TRBV6-6	TRBD1	TRBJ2-7	AISDRNYEQY
TRBV3-1/TRBV3-2	TRBD1	TRBJ2-1	ASSQERTGGNEQF
TRBV7-2	TRBD1	TRBJ2-2	ASSLYPTGTGTGELF
TRBV5-8	TRBD1	TRBJ2-7	ASSLGTGGSREQY
TRBV5-5	NA	TRBJ2-4	ASRQYGNIQY
TRBV10-2	NA	TRBJ2-3	ASSEAGIVRDTQY
TRBV7-9	NA	TRBJ1-4	ASSLGGSGLF
TRBV30	NA	TRBJ1-4	ASSAGSPGGEKLF
TRBV5-1	NA	TRBJ1-6	ASSPGTHNSPLH
TRBV9	TRBD1	TRBJ2-2	ASSGGTGSNTGELF
TRBV7-9	NA	TRBJ2-1	ASSDWVWQSYNEQF
TRBV29-1	TRBD1	TRBJ1-2	SVGEGQGGNGYT
TRBV5-1	NA	TRBJ1-6	ASSFQSSYNSPLH
TRBV4-1	NA	TRBJ1-2	ASSQVSGLTLYYGYT
TRBV27	TRBD1	TRBJ1-5	ASSLFSGQGNQPQH
TRBV6-1	NA	TRBJ1-3	ASSDYSPAGRNTIY
TRBV6-5	NA	TRBJ1-5	ASSNYRDHQPQH
TRBV5-1	TRBD1	TRBJ2-5	ASSFGTGRETQY
TRBV29-1	TRBD1	TRBJ2-3	SVQGAGDTQY